The 10 T cell receptor beta chains below come from one sample, sequenced in a study of blood T cell repertoires in COVID-19. Clones were sequenced by immunoSEQ multiplex PCR, and TCRdb holds only the in-frame ones, with some missing. The sample contains more than 300,000 clones, 85% to 90% of which appear only once. Specimen: PBMCs or T cells enriched from blood (not recorded which). The receptors shown here come from a young woman who had recovered from COVID-19.

The V call is TRBV9, the J call TRBJ1-5, with 7 bases identical to TRBD1. This CDR3 has 15 amino acids. Germline V gene lookup returns CDR1 SGDLS and CDR2 YYNGEE. With V trimmed by 2 bases and J by 4 bases, 6 bases remained unmatched. Here the CDR3 DNA reads TGTGCCAGCAGCGTTCGGGACAGTCTTAATCAGCCCCAGCATTTT. This codes for CASSVRDSLNQPQHF. The complete variable domain, with remaining parts taken from reference TRBV9 and TRBJ1-5, reads DSGVTQTPKHLITATGQRVTLRCSPRSGDLSVYWYQQSLDQGLQFLIQYYNGEERAKGNILERFSAQQFPDLHSELNLSSLELGDSALYFCASSVRDSLNQPQHFGDGTRLSIL.

J is TRBJ1-5 and V is TRBV28; 7 bases are a match to TRBD1. Per germline, CDR1 MDHEN and CDR2 SYDVKM. J was trimmed by 0 bases and V by 3 bases; bases with no gene match: 5. The CDR3 is made up of 16 amino acids. DNA for the CDR3: TGTGCCAGCAGTTTGTCCGGGACAGCTAGCAATCAGCCCCAGCATTTT. Protein: CASSLSGTASNQPQHF.

The chain uses TRBV2 and TRBJ2-6; TRBD1 agrees at 10 bases. The CDR3 runs to 16 residues. Per the germline V gene, CDR1 is SNHLY and CDR2 is FYNNEI. Trimming cost V 5 bases and J 0 bases; bases outside gene matches: 1. The chain's CDR3 is CASSRDRGSGANVLTF. CDR3 sequence (DNA): TGTGCCAGCAGTAGGGACAGGGGCTCTGGGGCCAACGTCCTGACTTTC.

The V and J genes are TRBV24-1 and TRBJ2-7; 9 bases are shared with TRBD1. J was trimmed by 4 bases and V by 7 bases; bases with no gene match: 10. The CDR3 has 15 residues. The germline V gene has CDR1 KGHDR and CDR2 SFDVKD. The CDR3: CATSNPGQGDYEQYF. The CDR3 coding sequence is TGTGCCACCAGCAATCCGGGACAGGGTGATTACGAGCAGTACTTC.

The chain links TRBV7-8 to TRBJ2-6, with 10 bases matching TRBD1. Per germline, CDR1 SGHVS and CDR2 FQNEAQ. Trimming removed 5 bases from V and 0 bases from J; junction bases left unmatched: 4. This CDR3 has 17 amino acids. The CDR3 DNA is TGTGCCAGCAGCCCTTGGGACAGGGGCTCTGGGGCCAACGTCCTGACTTTC. It translates to CASSPWDRGSGANVLTF. Complete variable domain (other parts from reference TRBV7-8 and TRBJ2-6): GAGVSQSPRYKVAKRGQDVALRCDPISGHVSLFWYQQALGQGPEFLTYFQNEAQLDKSGLPSDRFFAERPEGSVSTLKIQRTQQEDSAVYLCASSPWDRGSGANVLTFGAGSRLTVL.

This chain uses TRBV30 with TRBJ1-1, with a weak D call TRBD1 (5 bases). Germline V CDR1 and CDR2: GTSNPN, SVGIG (reference sequence). The CDR3 covers 16 residues. Trimming removed 1 base from V and 1 base from J, with 16 bases in between. The CDR3 region has the DNA TGTGCCTGGAGTGGGCCAGGGACTGTTGAGAACACTGAAGCTTTCTTT. Protein sequence: CAWSGPGTVENTEAFF.

This clone was counted between two and nine times. J is TRBJ1-1 and V is TRBV9; D remains ambiguous. The CDR3 contains 13 residues. Germline V CDR1 and CDR2: SGDLS, YYNGEE. V lost 3 bases and J lost 0, with 6 bases in between. CDR3 region: CASSASVNTEAFF. The CDR3 bases are TGTGCCAGCAGCGCATCAGTGAACACTGAAGCTTTCTTT.

This clone was counted once. The chain combines TRBV4-2 with TRBJ2-2, with D maybe TRBD1 (5 bases). Germline values: CDR1 LGHNA, CDR2 YNFKEQ. This CDR3 has 15 residues. Between the trimmed V and J ends, which lost 4 bases and 1 base, there was a span of 10 bases. The CDR3 coding sequence is TGTGCCAGCAGCCTCGAGGACAAGAACACCGGGGAGCTGTTTTTT. Protein sequence: CASSLEDKNTGELFF.

The chain carries TRBV6-4 and TRBJ2-3, with D perhaps TRBD2 (7 bases). Trimming took 6 bases from V and 2 from J, leaving 15 bases between them. Germline CDR1 reads MRHNA; CDR2 reads SNTAGT. The CDR3 totals 15 residues. The CDR3 spells CASREGGGYTDTQYF. DNA of the CDR3: TGTGCCAGCAGAGAGGGCGGGGGCTACACAGATACGCAGTATTTT.

This chain uses TRBV4-1 with TRBJ1-5, with D uncertain. Trimming cost V 4 bases and J 1 base, with 14 bases left between them. The CDR3 extends over 16 amino acids. The germline V gene has CDR1 MGHRA and CDR2 YSYEKL. In DNA form, the CDR3 reads TGCGCCAGCAGCCCCAATGAGGGCTTGAGCAATCAGCCCCAGCATTTT. This gives the protein CASSPNEGLSNQPQHF.